This entry lists 24 T cell receptor beta chains sequenced from one sample in a study of T-cell reconstitution after alpha-beta-depleted transplantation in children. Unique molecular identifiers were incorporated during preparation of the TCRbeta library. TCRdb itself ran the PCR reads through MiXCR, one entry per CDR3 protein. The data show some 450,000 distinct CDR3 sequences, with around two fifths seen just once and approximately 30% held by the top ten. Source: PBMCs, taken before TCRalphabeta/CD19-depleted stem cell transplant. The receptors were gathered from a girl aged 2-10 years with aplastic anemia, due to receive a stem cell transplant.

The chain combines TRBV10-2 with TRBJ2-1, with D possibly being TRBD2 (5 bases). Germline CDR1 reads WSHSY; CDR2 reads SAAADI. V was clipped by 5 bases and J by 5 bases, with 7 bases between them. The CDR3 contains 12 residues. CDR3 nucleotide sequence: TGCGCCAGCAGTCAACTAGACAATGAGCAGTTCTTC. Translating gives CASSQLDNEQFF.

The sample holds a few counts of this clonotype. The DNA of the CDR3 is TGTGCCAGCAGGCCTCTAGCGTCGAACACCGGGGAGCTGTTTTTT. This codes for CASRPLASNTGELFF. This chain uses TRBV27 with TRBJ2-2; tentatively, D is TRBD2 (6 bases). Trimming pared 6 bases from V and 0 bases from J, leaving 11 bases between. The CDR3 extends over 15 amino acids. Germline CDR1 reads MNHEY; CDR2 reads SMNVEV (reference sequence).

Ten or more counts support this clonotype. The J gene is TRBJ1-4, the V gene TRBV27, with 9 bases that match TRBD1. The germline CDR1 and CDR2 sequences are MNHEY and SMNVEV (reference sequence). Trimming at V came to 4 bases and at J to 7 bases, leaving 10 bases not matched to a gene. The CDR3 has 16 amino acids. The CDR3, as DNA: TGTGCCAGCAGTTCCGACCCCGGGACAGGGCTTGAAAAACTGTTTTTT. This sequence encodes CASSSDPGTGLEKLFF.

This clonotype was seen a few times. The chain combines TRBV28 with TRBJ2-7; D unclear. This CDR3 contains 14 residues. With 10 bases removed from V and 0 bases from J, the gap between germline ends came to 16 bases. Germline-derived CDR1 and CDR2 are MDHEN and SYDVKM. The DNA for the CDR3 is TGTGCCACCGCGACCGGGTTGAACTCCTACGAGCAGTACTTC. Its protein product is CATATGLNSYEQYF.

This clonotype was seen many times. The chain is built from TRBV7-2 and TRBJ2-5; D unresolved. This CDR3 comprises 16 residues. Germline CDR1 is SGHTA and CDR2 is FQGNSA. The V gene lost 3 bases and the J gene lost 1 base, with 15 bases spanning the gap. The CDR3 loop reads CASSLAVTRGQETQYF. CDR3 sequence (DNA): TGTGCCAGCAGCTTGGCTGTGACTCGTGGCCAAGAGACCCAGTACTTC.

The rearrangement joins TRBV11-2 to TRBJ2-1, with a possible D match to TRBD2 (6 bases). The V gene's germline CDR1 is SGHAT and CDR2 FQNNGV. Trimming removed 1 base at V and 2 bases at J, with 12 bases between. The CDR3 has 16 residues. The chain's CDR3 is CASSLGSGLAYNEQFF. The CDR3 region has the DNA TGTGCCAGCAGCTTAGGTAGCGGTCTCGCCTACAATGAGCAGTTCTTC. The entire variable domain, with the rest obtained from reference TRBV11-2 and TRBJ2-1, is as follows: EAGVAQSPRYKIIEKRQSVAFWCNPISGHATLYWYQQILGQGPKLLIQFQNNGVVDDSQLPKDRFSAERLKGVDSTLKIQPAKLEDSAVYLCASSLGSGLAYNEQFFGPGTRLTVL.

V is TRBV29-1 and J is TRBJ2-3; D call uncertain. The ends were cut back, 5 bases at V and 0 bases at J, with 9 bases in the middle. Looked up from germline, CDR1 is SQVTM and CDR2 is ANQGSEA. The CDR3 spans 13 residues. Here the CDR3 DNA reads TGCAGCGTTAATATGACTAGCACAGATACGCAGTATTTT. Its protein is CSVNMTSTDTQYF.

J is TRBJ2-6 and V is TRBV6-1; D is unresolved. The germline gives CDR1 MNHNS, CDR2 SASEGT. V was clipped by 8 bases and J by 2 bases, with 10 bases between them. The CDR3 sequence is 14 residues long. CDR3 DNA sequence: TGTGCCAGCTCGACATTACCTGGGGCCAACGTCCTGACTTTC. This gives the protein CASSTLPGANVLTF.

The chain joins TRBV20-1 to TRBJ2-2; no definite D call. The V gene's germline CDR1 is DFQATT and CDR2 SNEGSKA (reference sequence). Trimming cost V 3 bases and J 10 bases, with 6 bases left between them. The CDR3 extends over 10 amino acids. CDR3 sequence (DNA): TGCAGTGCTAGGGGCGAGGAGCTGTTTTTT. It yields the protein CSARGEELFF.

As regards this clonotype: The junction departs from germline at one end; a sequencing error may be responsible. The chain uses TRBV20-1 and TRBJ2-4, with D perhaps matching TRBD2 (7 bases). CDR3 length: 12 residues. The germline V gene has CDR1 DFQATT and CDR2 SNEGSKA (reference sequence). Here the CDR3 DNA reads TGCAGTGTTACAGAGCTAGCGGAAAAGGGGGACTTC. Translated, it gives CSVTELAEKGDF.

This clonotype was recorded many times. The V gene is TRBV20-1, the J gene TRBJ2-1, with 11 nucleotides matching TRBD2. Trimming removed 5 bases from V and 6 bases from J; junction bases left unmatched: 12. Germline CDR1 DFQATT, CDR2 SNEGSKA (reference sequence). This CDR3 region has 16 residues. CDR3 sequence (DNA): TGCAGTGCTCGATTAGCGGGAGGGCCACCTAGCAATGAGCAGTTCTTC. Protein: CSARLAGGPPSNEQFF.

J is TRBJ2-7 and V is TRBV5-1, with 9 positions matching TRBD1. CDR1 SGHRS and CDR2 YFSETQ come from the germline V gene. J gave up 3 bases and V 3 bases, and 7 bases lay outside the gene matches. The CDR3 is 15 amino acids. The CDR3 spells CASSSNRDRDYEQYF. CDR3 nucleotide sequence: TGCGCCAGCAGCTCCAACCGGGACAGGGACTACGAGCAGTACTTC.

This clonotype occurred many times. The chain carries TRBV6-1 and TRBJ1-6; D possibly corresponds to TRBD1 (5 bases). Germline assignment: CDR1 MNHNS and CDR2 SASEGT. The CDR3 consists of 15 residues. V shed 6 bases and J shed 6 bases, with 15 bases lying between them. CDR3 nucleotide sequence: TGTGCCAGCAGCCAAAGGGGTTTAGGTAATTCACCCCTCCACTTT. This sequence encodes CASSQRGLGNSPLHF.

This clonotype has more than one count but fewer than ten. This chain connects TRBV20-1 to TRBJ2-1; 12 bases are shared with TRBD2. V shed 4 bases and J 0 bases; nucleotides not matched to a gene: 10. The germline V gene has CDR1 DFQATT and CDR2 SNEGSKA (reference sequence). The CDR3 totals 18 residues. The CDR3 DNA reads as TGCAGTGCTATGGGACTAGCGGGTCTATTTAGCTCCTACAATGAGCAGTTCTTC. It specifies CSAMGLAGLFSSYNEQFF.

This clonotype was counted between two and nine times. The chain is built from TRBV12-3 or TRBV12-4 and TRBJ1-2, with D possibly matching TRBD1 (6 bases). The CDR3 is made up of 14 amino acids. Trimming pared 5 bases from V and 6 bases from J, leaving 16 bases between. The CDR3, as DNA: TGTGCCAGCAGTCCAGGGACACGGGTGGATGGCTACACCTTC. This encodes CASSPGTRVDGYTF.

This clonotype was picked up a small number of times. The CDR3 nucleotides are TGTGCCAGCAGCTTAGTTGACAGGGGTGAAGCTTTCTTT. This encodes CASSLVDRGEAFF. This chain joins TRBV7-6 and TRBJ1-1; 8 nucleotides agree with TRBD1. Trimming cost V 1 base and J 7 bases; bases outside gene matches: 2. The CDR3 sequence is 13 residues long. Germline V CDR1 and CDR2: SGHVS, FNYEAQ.

The V call is TRBV20-1, the J call TRBJ2-3, with D maybe TRBD2 (5 bases). Germline lookup yields CDR1 DFQATT and CDR2 SNEGSKA (reference sequence). The length of the CDR3 is 13 residues. The V end was cut by 3 bases, the J end by 8 bases, with 15 bases between. The DNA of the CDR3 is TGCAGTGCTAGGAGCAGCGGTCCCGGTACGCAGTATTTT. Translation gives CSARSSGPGTQYF.

This clonotype showed up many times. The chain has TRBV12-3 or TRBV12-4 and TRBJ2-7, with D hard to call. Trimming took 8 bases from V and 6 from J, leaving 17 bases between them. The CDR3 is 13 amino acids. CDR3 region: CASSGTWGGEQYF. The CDR3 coding sequence is TGTGCCAGCTCAGGCACATGGGGTGGCGAGCAGTACTTC.

This chain joins TRBV7-3 and TRBJ1-2; possible D gene TRBD1, 6 bases. The CDR3 consists of 14 residues. Germline V gene sequence: CDR1 SGHTA, CDR2 FQGTGA. Deletions cut 5 bases from V and 9 bases from J, with 19 bases between. The CDR3 region has the DNA TGTGCCAGCAGCGCGGGACGGACAGATTTGAGCTACACCTTC. Translating it yields CASSAGRTDLSYTF.

The J gene is TRBJ2-3, the V gene TRBV20-1; TRBD1 aligns across 9 bases. Trimming cost V 6 bases and J 0 bases; bases outside gene matches: 4. CDR3 length: 14 amino acids. The germline CDR1 and CDR2 sequences are DFQATT and SNEGSKA (reference sequence). CDR3 in DNA: TGCAGTGCCTGGGGACAGGGAAGCACAGATACGCAGTATTTT. It codes for CSAWGQGSTDTQYF.

As to this clonotype: Because the CDR3 is missing its conserved closing phenylalanine or tryptophan, this is likely a read error. The rearrangement uses TRBV7-2 and TRBJ2-1, with 7 bases lining up with TRBD1. The V and J ends lost 1 base and 4 bases, in that order; junction bases with no gene match: 4. Germline V lookup: CDR1 SGHTA, CDR2 FQGNSA. This CDR3 spans 15 amino acids. The CDR3 nucleotides read TGTGCCAGCAGCTTAGGGGACAGCTATTACAATGAGCAGTTCTCC. It encodes CASSLGDSYYNEQFS.

This rearrangement joins TRBV6-5 to TRBJ1-5, with D possibly being TRBD1 (5 bases). The germline V gene encodes CDR1 MNHEY and CDR2 SVGAGI. This CDR3 has 17 amino acids. V gave up 0 bases and J gave up 2 bases, with 14 bases separating them. The CDR3 bases are TGTGCCAGCAGTTACTCGAGCTCACAGGCAGGCAATCAGCCCCAGCATTTT. This encodes CASSYSSSQAGNQPQHF.

The chain combines TRBV15 with TRBJ1-3; D gene uncertain. The germline V gene encodes CDR1 LNHNV and CDR2 YYDKDF (reference sequence). Between the trimmed V and J ends, which lost 5 bases and 0 bases, there was a span of 11 bases. The CDR3 extends over 15 amino acids. The CDR3 DNA reads as TGTGCCACCAGCTCCCCATATCCCTCTGGAAACACCATATATTTT. It specifies CATSSPYPSGNTIYF.

The rearrangement uses TRBV6-5 and TRBJ2-3, with D possibly being TRBD2 (6 bases). The CDR3 covers 17 residues. Germline lookup yields CDR1 MNHEY and CDR2 SVGAGI. With 2 bases removed from V and 7 bases from J, the gap between germline ends came to 22 bases. The CDR3 sequence: CASSYVTGAGGLYTQYF. Here the CDR3 DNA reads TGTGCCAGCAGTTACGTGACCGGAGCTGGGGGGTTATATACGCAGTATTTT.